This TCR beta chain was captured by sequencing in a study of blood T cell repertoires in COVID-19. In the study overall: Material from acute and convalescent COVID-19 was sourced from the United States, Italy and Spain. PBMCs, B-cell-depleted T cells, or T cells were the source of the cDNA or gDNA that made up the material.

Authors' data handling: For nucleated cells, counts were estimated from reference gene primer amplification. Produced via immunoSEQ multiplex PCR; TCRdb's table is partial and in-frame only. V and J calls and clone size are given by that table; D and trimming were obtained from the DNA. The sample includes fewer than 250,000 clones, roughly 82% of them seen just once. The CDR3 loop spans 15 amino acids. V shed 6 bases and J 2 bases; nucleotides not matched to a gene: 9. Looked up from germline, CDR1 is MNHEY and CDR2 is SMNVEV (reference sequence). V gene TRBV27 combines with J gene TRBJ1-1; 7 nucleotides line up with TRBD1. The sample taken for sequencing was peripheral blood. This clonotype was obtained from a woman between 70 and 85 years old with acute or convalescent COVID-19. The CDR3 loop reads CASSSAGTANTEAFF. DNA for the CDR3: TGTGCCAGCAGCTCAGCCGGGACAGCTAACACTGAAGCTTTCTTT.